The sequence of this T cell receptor beta chain was determined in a study of blood T cell repertoires in COVID-19. Overall study context: Samples taken during acute and convalescent COVID-19 were collected in the United States, Italy and Spain. T cells, B-cell-depleted T cells, or PBMCs provided the cDNA or gDNA that served as material.

Original handling: How many nucleated cells were present was estimated from reference gene primer amplification. TCRdb keeps only in-frame clones here, not all; method: immunoSEQ multiplex PCR. The V and J calls and clone size were taken over from that table, and D and trimming were inferred from the DNA. The sample yields around 270,000 clones, roughly 91% seen once. The CDR3 contains 14 residues. The germline V gene encodes CDR1 MNHEY and CDR2 SVGAGI. V lost 7 bases to trimming and J lost 3 bases; unmatched junction nucleotides: 7. The chain combines TRBV6-5 with TRBJ2-7; TRBD1 aligns across 9 bases. Sequencing was carried out using peripheral blood. This clonotype originated in a man in his forties or fifties with acute or convalescent COVID-19. CDR3 sequence: CASTRDRDYYEQYF. DNA for the CDR3: TGTGCCAGCACCCGGGACAGGGACTACTACGAGCAGTACTTC.